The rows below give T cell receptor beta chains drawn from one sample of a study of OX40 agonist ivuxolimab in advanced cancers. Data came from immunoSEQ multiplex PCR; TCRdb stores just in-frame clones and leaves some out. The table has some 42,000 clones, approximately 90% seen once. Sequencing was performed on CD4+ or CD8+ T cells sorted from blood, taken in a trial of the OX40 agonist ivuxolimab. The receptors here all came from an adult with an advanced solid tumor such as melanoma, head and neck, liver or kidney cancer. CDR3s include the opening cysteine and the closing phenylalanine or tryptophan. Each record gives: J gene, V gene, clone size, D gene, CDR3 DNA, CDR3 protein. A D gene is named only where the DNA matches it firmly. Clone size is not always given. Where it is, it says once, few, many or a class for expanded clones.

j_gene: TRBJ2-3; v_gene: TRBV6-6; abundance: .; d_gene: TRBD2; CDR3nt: TGTGCCAGCAGTAACCCTAGCGGGAGGGCCAAAGATACGCAGTATTTT; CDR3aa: CASSNPSGRAKDTQYF
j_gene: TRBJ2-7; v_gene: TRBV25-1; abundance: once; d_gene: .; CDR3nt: TGTGCCAGCAGTGGTCAGGGTTCCTACGAGCAGTACTTC; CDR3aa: CASSGQGSYEQYF
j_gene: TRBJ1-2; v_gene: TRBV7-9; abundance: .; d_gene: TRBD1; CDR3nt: TGTGCCAGCAGCCCTTCGGGCCCCGGACAGGGATATGGCTACACCTTC; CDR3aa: CASSPSGPGQGYGYTF
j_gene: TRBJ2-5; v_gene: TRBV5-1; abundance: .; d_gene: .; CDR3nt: TGCGCCAGCAGCTTCTCGGGGAAGGGGGAGACCCAGTACTTC; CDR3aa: CASSFSGKGETQYF
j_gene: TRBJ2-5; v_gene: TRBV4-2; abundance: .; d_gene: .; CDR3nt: TGTGCCAGCAGCCAGTCTCACGAGGGCCGGGAGACCCAGTACTTC; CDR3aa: CASSQSHEGRETQYF
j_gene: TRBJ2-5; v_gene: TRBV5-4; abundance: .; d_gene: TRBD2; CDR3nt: TGTGCCAGCAGCTTATCCGGGACTAGAGAGTGGGAGACCCAGTACTTC; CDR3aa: CASSLSGTREWETQYF
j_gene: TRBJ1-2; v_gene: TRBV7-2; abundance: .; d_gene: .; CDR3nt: TGTGCCAGCAGCTTCGACCGGGCTGAAGGCTACACCTTC; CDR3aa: CASSFDRAEGYTF
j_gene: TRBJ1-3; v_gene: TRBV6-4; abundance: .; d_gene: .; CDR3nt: TGTGCCAGCAGTGAAAGCGGGGGGTCCGGAAACACCATATATTTT; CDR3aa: CASSESGGSGNTIYF
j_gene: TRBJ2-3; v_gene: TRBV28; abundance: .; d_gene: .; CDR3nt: TGTGCCAGCAGTTTCGCAGGTACAGGCTCCACAGATACGCAGTATTTT; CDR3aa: CASSFAGTGSTDTQYF
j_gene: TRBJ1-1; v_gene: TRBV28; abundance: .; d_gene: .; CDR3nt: TGTGCCAGCAGTATCCATTTCAGGGCTATAGCTTTCTTT; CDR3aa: CASSIHFRAIAFF
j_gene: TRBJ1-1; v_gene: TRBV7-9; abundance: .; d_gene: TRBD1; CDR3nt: TGTGCCAGCAGCTTACCCCAGACAGGGAAAGTGAACACTGAAGCTTTCTTT; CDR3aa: CASSLPQTGKVNTEAFF
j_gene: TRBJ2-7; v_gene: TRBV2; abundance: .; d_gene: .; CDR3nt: TGTGCCAGCACGGGGCCGGGCGGTTACGAGCAGTACTTC; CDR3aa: CASTGPGGYEQYF
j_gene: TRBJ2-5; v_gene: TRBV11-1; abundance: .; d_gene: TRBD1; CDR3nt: TGTGCCAGCAGCTTAGCCAGGGGGCGAGAGACCCAGTACTTC; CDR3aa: CASSLARGRETQYF
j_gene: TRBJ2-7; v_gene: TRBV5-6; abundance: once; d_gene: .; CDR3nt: TGTGCCAGCAGGGAGTGGTCAGACTCCTACGAGCAGTACTTC; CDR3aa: CASREWSDSYEQYF
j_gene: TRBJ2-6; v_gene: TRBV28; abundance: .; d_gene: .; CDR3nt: TGTGCCAGAGGAAGCTCTGGGGCCAACGTCCTGACTTTC; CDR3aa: CARGSSGANVLTF
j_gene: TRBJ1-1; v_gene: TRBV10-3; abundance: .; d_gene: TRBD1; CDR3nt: TGTGCCACCGCCTCGAACAGGGGAGCTGTGAACACTGAAGCTTTCTTT; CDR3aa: CATASNRGAVNTEAFF
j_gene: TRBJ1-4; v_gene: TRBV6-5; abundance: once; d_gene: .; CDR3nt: TGTGCCAGCACCTGGGGAAGGTCTACTAATGAAAAACTGTTTTTT; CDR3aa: CASTWGRSTNEKLFF
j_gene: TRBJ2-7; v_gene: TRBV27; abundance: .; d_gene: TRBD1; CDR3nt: TGTGCCAGCAGTTCCAGGACAGGGTGCTCCTACGAGCAGTACTTC; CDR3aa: CASSSRTGCSYEQYF
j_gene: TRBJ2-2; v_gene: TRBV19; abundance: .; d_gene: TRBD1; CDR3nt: TGTGCCAGTAGGCCGTCGGACAGGGGGTTCGACACCGGGGAGCTGTTTTTT; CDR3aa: CASRPSDRGFDTGELFF
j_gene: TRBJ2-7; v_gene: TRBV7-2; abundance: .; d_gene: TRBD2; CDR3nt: TGTGCCAGCAGCTTATCGGGAGGGCCGAGGGAGCAGTACTTC; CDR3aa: CASSLSGGPREQYF
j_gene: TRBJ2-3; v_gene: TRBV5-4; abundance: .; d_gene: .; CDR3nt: TGTGCCAGCAGACCTGACCTAGCGAGGGTCCCAGATACGCAGTATTTT; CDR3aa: CASRPDLARVPDTQYF
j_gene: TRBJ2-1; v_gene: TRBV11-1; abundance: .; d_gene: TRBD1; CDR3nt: TGTGCCAGCAGCTTAGGGGACAGGGGACGGGAACAGTTCTTC; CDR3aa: CASSLGDRGREQFF
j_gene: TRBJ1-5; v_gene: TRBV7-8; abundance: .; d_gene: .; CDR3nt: TGTGCCAGCAGCTCCTACGACAGAAGCAATCAGCCCCAGCATTTT; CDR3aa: CASSSYDRSNQPQHF
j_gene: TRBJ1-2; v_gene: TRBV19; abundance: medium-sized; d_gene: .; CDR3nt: TGTGCCAGTAGTTCAACCGGGACCCAAAACTATGGCTACACCTTC; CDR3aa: CASSSTGTQNYGYTF
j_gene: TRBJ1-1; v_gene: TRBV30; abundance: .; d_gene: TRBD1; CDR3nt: TGTGCCTGGAGTGGTCCAGGGGGAGTTGAAGCTTTCTTT; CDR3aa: CAWSGPGGVEAFF
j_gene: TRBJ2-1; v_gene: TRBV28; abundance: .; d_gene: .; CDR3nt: TGTGCCAGCAGTTCACCAGGTTGGAGGCGGAGCTCCTACAATGAGCAGTTCTTC; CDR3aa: CASSSPGWRRSSYNEQFF
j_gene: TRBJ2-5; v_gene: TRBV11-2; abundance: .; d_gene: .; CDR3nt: TGTGCCAGCAGCTCCGTAATAACGCGAGAGACCCAGTACTTC; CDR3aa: CASSSVITRETQYF
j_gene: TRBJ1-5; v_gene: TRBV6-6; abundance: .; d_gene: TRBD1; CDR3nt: TGTGCCAGCACCCTGACAGGGGTGAGGGATCAGCCCCAGCATTTT; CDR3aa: CASTLTGVRDQPQHF
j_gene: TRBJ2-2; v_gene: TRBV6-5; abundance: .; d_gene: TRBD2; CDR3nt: TGTGCCAGCAGGCCGGGACTAGCGAACACCGGGGAGCTGTTTTTT; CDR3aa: CASRPGLANTGELFF
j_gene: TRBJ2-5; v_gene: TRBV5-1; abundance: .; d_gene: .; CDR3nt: TGCGCCAGCAGCGAACAGGAGAGGGAGACCCAGTACTTC; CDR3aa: CASSEQERETQYF
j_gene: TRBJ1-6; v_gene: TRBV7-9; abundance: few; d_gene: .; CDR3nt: TGTGCCAGCAGCTTATACAGTTTTAATTCACCCCTCCACTTT; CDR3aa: CASSLYSFNSPLHF
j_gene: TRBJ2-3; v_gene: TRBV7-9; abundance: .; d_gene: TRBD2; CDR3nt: TGTGCCAGCAGCTATTGGACTAGCAGGTCAGATACGCAGTATTTT; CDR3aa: CASSYWTSRSDTQYF
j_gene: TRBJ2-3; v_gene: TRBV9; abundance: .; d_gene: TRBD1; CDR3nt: TGTGCCAGCAGCGTAGGGCCCGGGACAGGGGTTGTAGATACGCAGTATTTT; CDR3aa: CASSVGPGTGVVDTQYF
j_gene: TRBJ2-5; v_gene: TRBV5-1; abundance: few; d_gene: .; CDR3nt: TGCGCCAGCAGCAGCGGACAGGGAGGGCAAGAGACCCAGTACTTC; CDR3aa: CASSSGQGGQETQYF
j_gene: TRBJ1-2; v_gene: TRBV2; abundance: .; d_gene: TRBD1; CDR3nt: TGTGCCAGCACAGGGACAGGGAATGGCTACACCTTC; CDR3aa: CASTGTGNGYTF
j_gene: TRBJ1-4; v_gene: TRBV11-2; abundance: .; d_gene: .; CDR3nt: TGTGCCAGCAGCTCGAAATACAGGGAGCTTAATGAAAAACTGTTTTTT; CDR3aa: CASSSKYRELNEKLFF
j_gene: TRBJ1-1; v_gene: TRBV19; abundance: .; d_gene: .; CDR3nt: TGTGCCAGTAGTATGCCTCCCCGGGAAGCTTTCTTT; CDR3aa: CASSMPPREAFF
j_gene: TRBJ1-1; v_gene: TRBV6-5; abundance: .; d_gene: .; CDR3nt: TGTGCCAGCCGATTAGAGGGTGACACTGAAGCTTTCTTT; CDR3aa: CASRLEGDTEAFF
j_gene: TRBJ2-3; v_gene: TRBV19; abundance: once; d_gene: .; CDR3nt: TGTGCCAGTAGTATAGGTCTGGGGACAACACACACAGATACGCAGTATTTT; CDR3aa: CASSIGLGTTHTDTQYF
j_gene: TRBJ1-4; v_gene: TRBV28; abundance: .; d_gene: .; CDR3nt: TGTGCCAGCAGTTTCAACGGCGGTCAGAATGAAAAACTGTTTTTT; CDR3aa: CASSFNGGQNEKLFF
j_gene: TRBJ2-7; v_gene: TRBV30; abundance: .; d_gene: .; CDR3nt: TGTGCCTGGAGTGACACCTACGAGCAGTACTTC; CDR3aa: CAWSDTYEQYF
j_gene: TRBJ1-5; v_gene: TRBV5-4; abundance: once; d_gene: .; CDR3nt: TGTGCCAGCAGCTTGGGGGATCAGCCCCAGCATTTT; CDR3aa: CASSLGDQPQHF
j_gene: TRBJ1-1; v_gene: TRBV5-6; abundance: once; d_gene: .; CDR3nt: TGTGCCAGCAGCTTTGAGGGGCGGGAGAACACTGAAGCTTTCTTT; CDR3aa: CASSFEGRENTEAFF
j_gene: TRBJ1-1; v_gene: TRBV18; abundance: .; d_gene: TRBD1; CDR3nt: TGTGCCAGCTCACCAGGGACAGGGGGCGTTGGTGAAGCTTTCTTT; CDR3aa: CASSPGTGGVGEAFF